The clone carrying this T cell receptor (beta chain) was observed a handful of times. Antigen specificity is unknown. Tagging with unique molecular identifiers was a feature of the TCR beta cDNA libraries. Each sample of roughly 0.95 to 10 million input T cells yielded roughly 0.5 million cDNA molecules, so each molecule approximated one T cell. One entry per CDR3 protein, called by TCRdb with MiXCR from the PCR reads. Of about 460,000 distinct CDR3 sequences listed, roughly 45% are singletons. The data were taken from a study of post-analysis software for immune sequencing data. Notes on the study in general: Several TRBV segments (TRBV5-6, TRBV5-1 and TRBV20-1 among them) occurred more frequently in patients than in controls. Versus controls, multiple sclerosis patients showed significantly lower diversity (normalized Chao1).

The CDR3 length is 17 residues. Germline CDR1 is SGHRS and CDR2 is YFSETQ. Trimming at V came to 0 bases and at J to 5 bases, leaving 8 bases not matched to a gene. The sequence came from a girl aged 10 to 17 with multiple sclerosis. The chain joins TRBV5-1 to TRBJ2-1; 10 positions agree with TRBD2. The sequenced material came from blood. The CDR3 region is CASSLEPLAGVDNEQFF. CDR3 DNA: TGCGCCAGCAGCTTGGAGCCCCTAGCGGGAGTCGACAATGAGCAGTTCTTC.